A selection of T cell receptor beta chains follows, all from one sample in a study of cytomegalovirus exposure and HLA in healthy donors. Assay: immunoSEQ multiplex PCR; the TCRdb copy retains only in-frame clones and omits some. Of a few hundred thousand clones in the sample, around 80% were seen once. The specimen was PBMCs. The receptors were sampled from a woman aged 55-69 years in good health and CMV-seropositive. Both conserved end residues are trimmed from each CDR3.

v_call	j_call	cdr3_aa
TRBV30	TRBJ1-1	AWTHGNTEAF
TRBV6-5	TRBJ1-2	ASSYFRGSNYGYT
TRBV7-9	TRBJ1-5	ASSPLTGGLISNQPQH
TRBV6-6	TRBJ2-7	ASSLPPTPRQY
TRBV4-2	TRBJ1-2	ASTREGADYGYT
TRBV9	TRBJ1-4	ASRGQSNEKLF
TRBV7-8	TRBJ2-7	ASSLRAGQGYEQY
TRBV7-9	TRBJ2-5	ASSAYGGLQETQY
TRBV5-4	TRBJ2-3	ASSQRTGSTDTQY
TRBV4-1	TRBJ1-4	ASSQGQGRELF
TRBV7-2	TRBJ2-1	ASSPFSGTSYNEQF
TRBV6-5	TRBJ2-7	ASGQGQEQY
TRBV19	TRBJ2-7	ASSPGQGPYEQY
TRBV5-4	TRBJ1-1	ASSTGQKNTEAF
TRBV5-1	TRBJ2-6	ASSFTGTGANVLT
TRBV11-2	TRBJ2-5	ASSPGTAQETQY
TRBV7-2	TRBJ1-1	ASSSHRGWTEAF
TRBV5-1	TRBJ1-1	ASSFDRPNTEAF
TRBV7-2	TRBJ2-3	ASSLVGGGSDTQY
TRBV5-1	TRBJ1-1	ASGSGRVGEAF
TRBV10-1	TRBJ2-2	ASSESGTGELF
TRBV14	TRBJ1-3	ASSTSGNTIY
TRBV28	TRBJ1-2	ASSLSGRVVGYT
TRBV10-3	TRBJ2-2	AISGKTSGGPNTGELF
TRBV2	TRBJ2-5	ASSLGLAGVGETQY
TRBV15	TRBJ2-3	ATSSSGRAPDTQY
TRBV7-2	TRBJ2-7	ASSVAPPAYEQY
TRBV27	TRBJ2-2	ASRAGGNTGELF
TRBV7-2	TRBJ1-2	ASSQGRQGGYT